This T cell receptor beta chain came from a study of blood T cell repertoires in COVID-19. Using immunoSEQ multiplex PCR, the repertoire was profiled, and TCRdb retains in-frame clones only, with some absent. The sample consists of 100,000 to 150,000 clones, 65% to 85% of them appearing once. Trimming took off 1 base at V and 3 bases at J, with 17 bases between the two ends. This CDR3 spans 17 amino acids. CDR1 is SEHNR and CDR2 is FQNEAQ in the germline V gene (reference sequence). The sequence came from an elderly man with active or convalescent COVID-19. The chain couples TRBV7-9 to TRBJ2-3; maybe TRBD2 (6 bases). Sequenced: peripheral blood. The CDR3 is CASSLGDGGEETDTQYF. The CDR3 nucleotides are TGTGCCAGCAGCTTAGGGGATGGCGGGGAGGAGACAGATACGCAGTATTTT.